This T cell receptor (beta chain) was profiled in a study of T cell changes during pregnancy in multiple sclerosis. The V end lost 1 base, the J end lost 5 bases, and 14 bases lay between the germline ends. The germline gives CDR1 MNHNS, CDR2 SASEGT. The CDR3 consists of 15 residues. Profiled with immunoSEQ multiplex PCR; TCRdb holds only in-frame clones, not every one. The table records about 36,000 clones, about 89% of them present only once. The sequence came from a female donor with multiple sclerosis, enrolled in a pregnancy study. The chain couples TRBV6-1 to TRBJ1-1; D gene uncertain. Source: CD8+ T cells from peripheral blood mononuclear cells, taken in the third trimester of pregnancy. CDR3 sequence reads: CASSEEVGGGTEAFF. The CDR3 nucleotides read TGTGCCAGCAGTGAAGAGGTGGGTGGAGGGACTGAAGCTTTCTTT.